The next 25 T cell receptor beta chains were all read from a single sample in a study of tissue T cells after allogeneic stem cell transplantation. Using immunoSEQ multiplex PCR, the repertoire was profiled, and TCRdb retains in-frame clones only, with some absent. The repertoire holds approximately 11,000 clones, approximately 70% seen once, with roughly an eighth in the top ten. The sequenced sample was tissue from the right colon, obtained at autopsy. These receptors originate from a woman aged 18-49 years with breast cancer.

The V call is TRBV28, the J call TRBJ1-5; D is undetermined. The CDR3 loop spans 12 amino acids. CDR1 is MDHEN, CDR2 SYDVKM, per germline. CDR3: CAGKRSNQPQHF. CDR3 nucleotides: TGTGCAGGGAAAAGGAGCAATCAGCCCCAGCATTTT.

This chain connects TRBV4-3 to TRBJ2-2; tentatively, D is TRBD2 (6 bases). Germline CDR1 reads LGHNA; CDR2 reads YSLEER. V lost 4 bases to trimming and J lost 0 bases, with 6 bases between them. This CDR3 has 14 amino acids. The CDR3 reads CASSLAANTGELFF. CDR3 sequence (DNA): TGCGCCAGCAGCCTAGCGGCGAACACCGGGGAGCTGTTTTTT.

This clone turned up a few times. The chain carries TRBV10-3 and TRBJ2-2; D gene ambiguous. The V end was cut by 6 bases, the J end by 4 bases, with 15 bases between. The CDR3 is 15 amino acids. The germline V gene encodes CDR1 ENHRY and CDR2 SYGVKD. CDR3 nucleotides: TGTGCCATCAGAGACGCAACCCCGGGCACCGGGGAGCTGTTTTTT. This encodes CAIRDATPGTGELFF.

The rearrangement links TRBV15 to TRBJ1-2; D unclear. The V end was cut by 3 bases, the J end by 1 base, with 3 bases between. The CDR3 totals 12 residues. Germline CDR1 reads LNHNV; CDR2 reads YYDKDF (reference sequence). The CDR3 DNA reads as TGTGCCACCAGCAGGGATAACTATGGCTACACCTTC. Its protein product is CATSRDNYGYTF.

The chain employs TRBV4-1 and TRBJ2-7; D assignment may be TRBD1 or TRBD2 (5 bases each). Germline V gene data show CDR1 as MGHRA and CDR2 as YSYEKL. Deletions cut 10 bases from V and 2 bases from J, with 27 bases between. This CDR3 spans 17 amino acids. CDR3: CAIGATLRDHTPYEQYF. The CDR3 DNA sequence: TGCGCCATCGGGGCTACCCTCCGGGACCACACACCCTACGAGCAGTACTTC.

The chain employs TRBV19 and TRBJ1-5; unclear D gene. Germline V gene sequence: CDR1 LNHDA, CDR2 SQIVND (reference sequence). V shed 6 bases and J shed 9 bases, with 9 bases lying between them. The CDR3 spans 11 residues. CDR3 sequence reads: CASSTLGPQHF. Written as DNA, the CDR3 is TGTGCCAGTAGCACCTTAGGGCCCCAGCATTTT.

The chain combines TRBV7-2 with TRBJ2-1; D is undetermined. Trimming removed 4 bases from V and 7 bases from J, with 14 bases in between. The CDR3 spans 14 residues. Germline CDR1 SGHTA, CDR2 FQGNSA. CDR3 nucleotides: TGTGCCAGCAGCTACTCCCGAACTCAGAATGAGCAGTTCTTC. Protein: CASSYSRTQNEQFF.

This clone is deemed large. The chain carries TRBV6-5 and TRBJ2-7, with 13 nucleotides matching TRBD2. V was pared by 0 bases and J by 5 bases, with 4 bases of the junction left unmatched. The CDR3 length is 16 residues. Germline CDR1 is MNHEY and CDR2 is SVGAGI. The CDR3 sequence: CASSYSGLAGAHEQYF. Written as DNA, the CDR3 is TGTGCCAGCAGTTACTCAGGACTAGCGGGAGCCCACGAGCAGTACTTC.

V usage is TRBV2 and J usage is TRBJ1-6; 9 bases fit TRBD1. The CDR3 is 13 residues long. CDR1 is SNHLY, CDR2 FYNNEI, per germline. Trimming took 7 bases from V and 9 from J; bases not matched to a gene: 4. This CDR3 is CASMGQGRSPLHF. CDR3 nucleotide sequence: TGTGCCAGCATGGGACAGGGCCGTTCACCCCTCCACTTT.

The chain recombines TRBV5-1 with TRBJ2-2; the D gene is possibly TRBD2 (5 bases). This CDR3 region has 14 residues. The V and J ends lost 0 bases and 5 bases respectively, with 8 bases between them. Per germline, CDR1 SGHRS and CDR2 YFSETQ. The CDR3 here is CASSLDSGTGELFF. Here the CDR3 DNA reads TGCGCCAGCAGCTTGGACTCGGGGACCGGGGAGCTGTTTTTT.

The chain employs TRBV7-2 and TRBJ2-6, with D possibly matching TRBD2 (6 bases). The CDR3 covers 16 residues. The V gene's germline CDR1 is SGHTA and CDR2 FQGNSA. The V end lost 1 base, the J end lost 2 bases, and 9 bases lay between the germline ends. CDR3 nucleotide sequence: TGTGCCAGCAGCTTAGGTGGAGGGGCTGGGGCCAACGTCCTGACTTTC. This gives the protein CASSLGGGAGANVLTF. Combining the CDR3 with reference TRBV7-2 and TRBJ2-6 gives the whole variable domain GAGVSQSPSNKVTEKGKDVELRCDPISGHTALYWYRQSLGQGLEFLIYFQGNSAPDKSGLPSDRFSAERTGGSVSTLTIQRTQQEDSAVYLCASSLGGGAGANVLTFGAGSRLTVL.

The chain couples TRBV11-3 to TRBJ1-1, with D unclear. CDR1 is SGHNT and CDR2 is YENEEA in the germline V gene. The CDR3 has 13 residues. V was cut by 1 base and J by 2 bases, with 5 bases left in between. CDR3 nucleotides: TGTGCCAGCAGCTTAGGGGGAAACACTGAAGCTTTCTTT. This codes for CASSLGGNTEAFF.

This clone was detected only a few times. The gene calls are TRBV27 and TRBJ2-1; tentative D call: TRBD2 (6 bases). Germline V gene data show CDR1 as MNHEY and CDR2 as SMNVEV (reference sequence). This CDR3 is 16 amino acids long. The V end lost 6 bases, the J end lost 0 bases, and 15 bases lay between the germline ends. The CDR3 DNA follows: TGTGCCAGCAGCTATCGCGCGGGGCTCTCCTACAATGAGCAGTTCTTC. It is translated as CASSYRAGLSYNEQFF.

The V and J genes are TRBV15 and TRBJ2-1, with D hard to call. This CDR3 has 14 residues. Looked up from germline, CDR1 is LNHNV and CDR2 is YYDKDF (reference sequence). V gave up 1 base and J gave up 6 bases, with 10 bases separating them. CDR3 region: CATSRANGGNEQFF. DNA for the CDR3: TGTGCCACCAGCAGAGCTAACGGTGGCAATGAGCAGTTCTTC. Combining the CDR3 with reference TRBV15 and TRBJ2-1 gives the whole variable domain DAMVIQNPRYQVTQFGKPVTLSCSQTLNHNVMYWYQQKSSQAPKLLFHYYDKDFNNEADTPDNFQSRRPNTSFCFLDIRSPGLGDTAMYLCATSRANGGNEQFFGPGTRLTVL.

This chain links TRBV20-1 with TRBJ2-1; TRBD2 is a possible D gene (5 bases). From germline, CDR1 is DFQATT and CDR2 SNEGSKA (reference sequence). This CDR3 comprises 11 residues. The V end lost 4 bases, the J end lost 9 bases, and 10 bases lay between the germline ends. CDR3 sequence: CSATPSREQFF. The CDR3 DNA sequence: TGCAGTGCTACCCCTAGCCGTGAGCAGTTCTTC.

V usage is TRBV5-1 and J usage is TRBJ2-1, with 8 bases aligning to TRBD2. The CDR3 consists of 15 residues. Germline assignment: CDR1 SGHRS and CDR2 YFSETQ. V shed 4 bases and J 3 bases; nucleotides not matched to a gene: 6. The CDR3 reads CASSTGLVRYNEQFF. The CDR3 DNA sequence: TGCGCCAGCAGCACGGGACTAGTTCGCTACAATGAGCAGTTCTTC.

This CDR3 reads CASSQENGPSWGYTF. The CDR3 nucleotides are TGCGCCAGCAGCCAAGAAAATGGGCCCTCATGGGGCTACACCTTC. The V gene is TRBV4-3, the J gene TRBJ1-2; the D is unclear. Germline lookup yields CDR1 LGHNA and CDR2 YSLEER. Trimming shortened V by 0 bases and J by 8 bases, and 16 bases separated the two germline ends. The CDR3 contains 15 residues.

The chain uses TRBV2 and TRBJ1-6; D unresolved. Between the trimmed V and J ends, which lost 3 bases and 10 bases, there was a span of 13 bases. The length of the CDR3 is 14 residues. Germline assignment: CDR1 SNHLY and CDR2 FYNNEI. CDR3 protein: CASSDTSDWSPLHF. Written as DNA, the CDR3 is TGTGCCAGCAGTGACACCTCTGACTGGTCACCCCTCCACTTT.

The V and J genes are TRBV29-1 and TRBJ2-7, with 9 positions matching TRBD2. This CDR3 contains 13 residues. The V and J ends lost 4 bases and 2 bases, in that order; junction bases with no gene match: 3. The germline CDR1 and CDR2 sequences are SQVTM and ANQGSEA. CDR3 bases: TGCAGCGTTGGACTAGCGGTCACCTACGAGCAGTACTTC. Translation: CSVGLAVTYEQYF.

The chain joins TRBV6-2 or TRBV6-3 to TRBJ2-7; 7 bases are a match to TRBD2. CDR1 MNHEY and CDR2 SVGEGT come from the germline V gene. Trimming removed 2 bases from V and 3 bases from J; junction bases left unmatched: 4. The CDR3 is 14 amino acids. CDR3 in DNA: TGTGCCAGCAGTTACGTTGCGGGGGACTACGAGCAGTACTTC. Protein sequence: CASSYVAGDYEQYF.

The chain couples TRBV12-3 or TRBV12-4 to TRBJ2-7, with D uncertain. The CDR3 has 12 amino acids. Trimming removed 6 bases at V and 3 bases at J, with 9 bases between. In nucleotides, the CDR3 is TGTGCCAGCAGCCTAAGTGACTACGAGCAGTACTTC. Protein product: CASSLSDYEQYF.

J is TRBJ1-1 and V is TRBV6-5; TRBD1 aligns across 8 bases. Germline CDR1 and CDR2: MNHEY and SVGAGI. The CDR3 contains 12 residues. The V gene end was trimmed by 5 bases and the J gene end by 4 bases; junction bases not matched to a gene: 0. The CDR3 DNA sequence: TGTGCCAGCAGTACAGGGGGCACTGAAGCTTTCTTT. This encodes CASSTGGTEAFF.

This clone was found once. The rearrangement links TRBV7-2 to TRBJ1-1, with 8 bases identical to TRBD1. The CDR3 loop spans 18 amino acids. Germline loops: CDR1 SGHTA, CDR2 FQGNSA. The V and J ends lost 4 bases and 4 bases, in that order; junction bases with no gene match: 17. The CDR3 DNA reads as TGTGCCAGCAGCTCCCCCAGGACAGGGATTGGGTGGAGCACTGAAGCTTTCTTT. Translation: CASSSPRTGIGWSTEAFF.

Sample share makes this clone medium-sized. V is TRBV9 and J is TRBJ2-3; 8 bases are a match to TRBD2. V was clipped by 6 bases and J by 2 bases; unmatched bases: 8. The CDR3 loop spans 15 amino acids. CDR1 and CDR2 from the germline V gene are SGDLS and YYNGEE. The CDR3: CASTISGGITDTQYF. The CDR3 DNA sequence: TGTGCCAGCACCATAAGCGGGGGCATCACAGATACGCAGTATTTT.

V usage is TRBV7-2 and J usage is TRBJ1-2; 10 nucleotides line up with TRBD1. This CDR3 contains 18 residues. Germline CDR1 and CDR2: SGHTA and FQGNSA. Trimming took 2 bases from V and 4 from J; bases not matched to a gene: 13. CDR3 protein: CASSLSNGETGGAYGYTF. The CDR3, as DNA: TGTGCCAGCAGCTTATCAAATGGCGAGACAGGGGGCGCCTATGGCTACACCTTC.